Listed below are T cell receptor beta chains from one sample, sequenced in a study of PD-1 blockade in classical Hodgkin lymphoma. Clones were read by immunoSEQ multiplex PCR, and TCRdb kept only the in-frame ones, dropping some. The data show roughly 11,000 clones, with about 88% seen just once and around a third held by the top ten. The sequencing used CD8+ T cells from blood, collected before the fourth cycle of nivolumab. These receptors were collected from a human donor with classical Hodgkin lymphoma. The donor label of this sample is uncertain. CDR3s include the opening cysteine and the closing phenylalanine or tryptophan. A D gene is named only where the DNA matches it firmly. Clone size, where shown, is once, few, many, or a class for clones that have expanded.

>TRBJ1-5|.|TRBV13|.
CASSAGQWGHPQHF
TGTGCCAGCAGCGCCGGACAGTGGGGGCATCCCCAGCATTTT
>TRBJ1-5|.|TRBV28|.
CASSSPHEAGNQPQHF
TGTGCCAGCAGTTCCCCGCACGAGGCCGGCAATCAGCCCCAGCATTTT
>TRBJ1-2|.|TRBV5-1|.
CASSFVEADGRGYTF
TGCGCCAGCAGCTTTGTAGAGGCTGATGGGCGAGGCTACACCTTC
>TRBJ2-2|.|TRBV7-9|.
CASSLAGELFF
TGTGCCAGCAGCTTAGCCGGGGAGCTGTTTTTT
>TRBJ2-3|.|TRBV19|TRBD1
CATQLGTGVTDTQYF
TGTGCCACCCAACTAGGGACAGGGGTCACAGATACGCAGTATTTT
>TRBJ2-2|few|TRBV14|TRBD1
CASSQDQDRVVVSADTGELFF
TGTGCCAGCAGCCAAGATCAGGACAGGGTGGTCGTCTCCGCTGACACCGGGGAGCTGTTTTTT
>TRBJ2-5|.|TRBV5-6|TRBD2
CASSLLAGQETQYF
TGTGCCAGCAGCCTACTAGCGGGTCAAGAGACCCAGTACTTC
>TRBJ1-4|.|TRBV28|.
CASSLYFPGVSPKEKEKLFF
TGTGCCAGCAGTTTATATTTTCCGGGGGTAAGCCCAAAAGAGAAGGAAAAACTGTTTTTT
>TRBJ1-3|.|TRBV9|TRBD1
CASSVTGSPGNTIYF
TGTGCCAGCAGCGTGACAGGGAGTCCAGGAAACACCATATATTTT
>TRBJ2-7|.|TRBV6-5|.
CASRSDSYEQYF
TGTGCCAGCAGATCAGACAGCTACGAGCAGTACTTC
>TRBJ1-5|.|TRBV28|.
CASSSHRVLSNQPQHF
TGTGCCAGCAGTTCACACAGGGTCTTAAGCAATCAGCCCCAGCATTTT
>TRBJ1-1|.|TRBV14|.
CASSQLAGAYTEAFF
TGTGCCAGCAGCCAACTGGCGGGGGCTTACACTGAAGCTTTCTTT
>TRBJ2-7|.|TRBV4-1|TRBD1
CASSQDNTGTGKNF
TGCGCCAGCAGCCAAGACAATACCGGGACAGGGAAAAACTTC
>TRBJ1-1|.|TRBV27|.
CASSVGTNRRGTEAFF
TGTGCCAGCAGTGTTGGGACCAACCGCCGGGGCACTGAAGCTTTCTTT
>TRBJ1-1|.|TRBV5-6|TRBD1
CASSFRSGGEVAFF
TGTGCCAGCAGCTTCAGGTCAGGGGGCGAGGTAGCTTTCTTT
>TRBJ2-1|.|TRBV30|.
CAWNWRGARNEQFF
TGTGCCTGGAATTGGCGTGGAGCCCGGAATGAGCAGTTCTTC
>TRBJ1-2|.|TRBV5-5|.
CASSFQTGETYGYTF
TGCGCCAGCAGCTTTCAGACCGGGGAGACCTATGGCTACACCTTC
>TRBJ1-1|.|TRBV6-1|TRBD1
CASRTTGLRTEAFF
TGTGCCAGCAGAACGACAGGGCTTAGGACTGAAGCTTTCTTT
>TRBJ1-1|few|TRBV10-3|.
CAISESKGVGNTEAFF
TGTGCCATCAGTGAGTCGAAGGGGGTCGGGAACACTGAAGCTTTCTTT
>TRBJ1-2|.|TRBV29-1|.
CSVEADNYGYTF
TGCAGCGTTGAGGCGGATAACTATGGCTACACCTTC